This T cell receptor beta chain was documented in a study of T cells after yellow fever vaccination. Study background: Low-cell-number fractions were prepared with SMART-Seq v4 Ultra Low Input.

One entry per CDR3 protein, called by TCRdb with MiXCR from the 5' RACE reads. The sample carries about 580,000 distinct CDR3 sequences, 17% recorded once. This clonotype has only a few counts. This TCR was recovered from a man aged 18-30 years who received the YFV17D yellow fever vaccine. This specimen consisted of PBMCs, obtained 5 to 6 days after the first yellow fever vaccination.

The CDR3 region has the DNA TGCGCCAGCAGCCAAGATCGACTAGCGGGGGGTCGGGAGCTGTTTTTT. Amino acid sequence: CASSQDRLAGGRELFF. The rearrangement uses TRBV4-3 and TRBJ2-2; 13 bases align to TRBD2. After removal of 0 bases from V and 9 bases from J, the junction contained 4 bases not matched to a gene. Germline-derived CDR1 and CDR2 are LGHNA and YSLEER. This CDR3 region has 16 residues.